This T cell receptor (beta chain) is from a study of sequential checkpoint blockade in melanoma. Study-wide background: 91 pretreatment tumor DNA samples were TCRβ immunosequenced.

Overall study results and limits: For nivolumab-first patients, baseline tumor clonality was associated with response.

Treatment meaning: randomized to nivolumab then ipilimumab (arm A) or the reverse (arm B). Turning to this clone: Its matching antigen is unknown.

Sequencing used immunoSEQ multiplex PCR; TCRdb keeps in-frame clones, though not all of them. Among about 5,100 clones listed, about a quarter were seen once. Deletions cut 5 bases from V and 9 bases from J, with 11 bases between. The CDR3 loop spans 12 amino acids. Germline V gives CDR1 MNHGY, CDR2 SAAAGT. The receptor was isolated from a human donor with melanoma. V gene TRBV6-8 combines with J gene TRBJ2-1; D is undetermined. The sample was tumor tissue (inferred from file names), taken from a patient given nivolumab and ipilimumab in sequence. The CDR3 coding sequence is TGTGCCAGCAGTCCCCGCCGCGGTGAGCAGTTCTTC. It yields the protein CASSPRRGEQFF.